These T cell receptor beta chains were read from a single sample in a study of tumor-infiltrating lymphocytes in primary liver carcinoma. TCRdb reprocessed the multiplex PCR reads with MiXCR, giving one entry per CDR3 protein. The sample holds about 320,000 distinct CDR3 sequences; around three fifths are singletons and the top ten take roughly 9%. Source material: peripheral blood. The receptors stem from a middle-aged man with primary liver carcinoma and hepatitis B virus infection. Each CDR3 is given without its conserved first and last residue. Each record gives: V gene, J gene, CDR3 protein.

V gene: TRBV29-1; J gene: TRBJ2-2; CDR3 protein: SVIGSGELF
V gene: TRBV5-5; J gene: TRBJ1-1; CDR3 protein: ASSDGTAGGTEAF
V gene: TRBV2; J gene: -; CDR3 protein: ASSEGGSRQLQY
V gene: TRBV30; J gene: TRBJ1-2; CDR3 protein: AWSRGGSANYGYT
V gene: TRBV12-3/TRBV12-4; J gene: TRBJ2-7; CDR3 protein: AISYDRAYEQY
V gene: TRBV11-3; J gene: TRBJ1-3; CDR3 protein: ASSSTTGAGENTIY
V gene: TRBV11-2; J gene: TRBJ1-1; CDR3 protein: ASSLGTVGTEVF
V gene: TRBV4-1; J gene: TRBJ2-7; CDR3 protein: ASSQDKALAMAEY
V gene: TRBV5-4; J gene: TRBJ2-7; CDR3 protein: ASSLGNGPSYEQY
V gene: TRBV29-1; J gene: TRBJ2-3; CDR3 protein: SVGTRTSTDTQY